What follows are 32 T cell receptor beta chains derived from one specimen sequenced in a study of cytomegalovirus exposure and HLA in healthy donors. This PCR relied on a set of 60 Vbeta primers and 13 Jbeta primers. TCRdb keeps only in-frame clones here, not all; method: immunoSEQ multiplex PCR. The data hold more than 95,000 clones, with 60% to 85% observed a single time. The sequenced material came from PBMCs. The source of these receptors is a woman aged 40 to 50 in good health and CMV-seronegative.

The chain links TRBV10-1 to TRBJ1-2, with 9 bases lining up with TRBD1. The junction had 3 bases not matched to a gene; V was cut back by 5 bases and J by 2 bases. This CDR3 is built from 14 residues. Germline CDR1 and CDR2: WNHNN and SYGVQD (reference sequence). The CDR3 DNA reads as TGCGCCAGCAGTCCTGACAGGGGGAACTATGGCTACACCTTC. Translated: CASSPDRGNYGYTF.

This clone was observed a few times. Other nucleotide sequences from this sample produce the same CDR3. The chain combines TRBV6-5 with TRBJ1-6, with 8 bases matching TRBD1. The CDR3 is 14 amino acids. The germline CDR1 and CDR2 sequences are MNHEY and SVGAGI. The trim removed 2 bases at V and 7 bases at J, leaving 1 base unmatched. CDR3: CASSYGQGNSPLHF. The CDR3 nucleotides read TGTGCCAGCAGTTACGGACAGGGCAATTCACCCCTCCACTTT.

This clone appeared once. The chain couples TRBV5-1 to TRBJ1-4, with D unresolved. From germline, CDR1 is SGHRS and CDR2 YFSETQ. The CDR3 runs 16 residues. Between the trimmed V and J ends, which lost 0 bases and 4 bases, there was a span of 13 bases. DNA for the CDR3: TGCGCCAGCAGCTTGGGGGCATTTACGGTTAATGAAAAACTGTTTTTT. Its translation is CASSLGAFTVNEKLFF.

The chain uses TRBV5-8 and TRBJ2-7; possibly TRBD1 for D (5 bases). This CDR3 is 16 amino acids long. Per the germline V gene, CDR1 is SGHTS and CDR2 is YDEGEE. Trimming stripped 4 bases from V and 0 bases from J, with 17 bases between. CDR3 loop: CASSLGWGSNSYEQYF. CDR3 bases: TGTGCCAGCAGCCTGGGGTGGGGCTCCAACTCCTACGAGCAGTACTTC.

The genes are TRBV28 and TRBJ1-2; TRBD1 aligns across 7 bases. Germline lookup yields CDR1 MDHEN and CDR2 SYDVKM. The CDR3 is made up of 17 amino acids. Trimming removed 6 bases from V and 0 bases from J; junction bases left unmatched: 13. The CDR3 DNA follows: TGTGCCAGCAGGCCGTGGGGACAGCTAGGAGCTAACTATGGCTACACCTTC. Its protein product is CASRPWGQLGANYGYTF.

In the case of this clone: Relative to the germline gene, one junction end is altered; a read error may explain this. The V and J genes are TRBV14 and TRBJ2-6; the D gene is possibly TRBD1 (5 bases). Per the germline V gene, CDR1 is SGHDN and CDR2 is FVKESK. The CDR3 has 13 residues. CDR3 amino acids: CASRYSGANGLTF. The CDR3 coding sequence is TGTGCCAGCCGTTACTCTGGGGCCAACGGCCTGACTTTC.

The chain combines TRBV10-3 with TRBJ2-7; TRBD2 is a possible D gene (6 bases). Germline loops: CDR1 ENHRY, CDR2 SYGVKD. Trimming took 6 bases from V and 6 from J, leaving 18 bases between them. This CDR3 comprises 14 residues. The CDR3 DNA sequence: TGTGCCATCAGGGAAACCGGGACTTCGTCCGAGCAGTACTTC. This codes for CAIRETGTSSEQYF.

The CDR3 loop is CASRDRQTGGTQYF. The CDR3 DNA reads as TGTGCCAGCAGGGACAGACAGACCGGAGGGACCCAGTACTTC. The chain couples TRBV5-8 to TRBJ2-5, with D tentatively TRBD1 (6 bases). CDR1 and CDR2 (germline): SGHTS, YDEGEE. The V end was cut by 5 bases, the J end by 7 bases, with 18 bases between. This CDR3 contains 14 residues.

The chain has TRBV7-9 and TRBJ2-2, with 9 nucleotides matching TRBD1. Trimming took 6 bases from V and 3 from J; bases not matched to a gene: 5. Germline assignment: CDR1 SEHNR and CDR2 FQNEAQ (reference sequence). The CDR3 runs 15 residues. CDR3 residues: CASRLQGADTGELFF. In DNA, the CDR3 is TGTGCCAGCAGACTACAGGGGGCGGACACCGGGGAGCTGTTTTTT.

This clone was seen just once. The V call is TRBV7-9, the J call TRBJ2-5; D might be TRBD1 (5 bases). The V end lost 5 bases, the J end lost 5 bases, and 15 bases lay between the germline ends. Per germline, CDR1 SEHNR and CDR2 FQNEAQ (reference sequence). CDR3 length: 14 amino acids. The CDR3, as DNA: TGTGCCAGCAGCAAGGGGCTAGGATTGGAGACCCAGTACTTC. Translated: CASSKGLGLETQYF.

The chain joins TRBV5-8 to TRBJ1-1; possibly TRBD1 for D (6 bases). The CDR3 spans 15 residues. Trimming left V 1 base short and J 0 bases short, with 10 bases between. Germline CDR1 SGHTS, CDR2 YDEGEE. The CDR3 DNA is TGTGCCAGCAGCTTGTCTGGGGACATGAACACTGAAGCTTTCTTT. The encoded protein is CASSLSGDMNTEAFF.

This chain links TRBV4-1 with TRBJ1-5; D is unclear. Germline CDR1 MGHRA, CDR2 YSYEKL. V was pared by 0 bases and J by 7 bases, with 7 bases between. The CDR3 totals 13 residues. The CDR3 DNA follows: TGCGCCAGCAGCCAAGACCTTCGGCAGCCCCAGCATTTT. Amino acid sequence: CASSQDLRQPQHF.

This clone was counted only a few times. V is TRBV7-9 and J is TRBJ2-7; TRBD1 matches 9 bases. With 5 bases clipped from V and 0 bases from J, the junction kept 17 bases outside the gene matches. Germline V lookup: CDR1 SEHNR, CDR2 FQNEAQ (reference sequence). The CDR3 sequence is 19 residues long. The CDR3 loop is CASSPDEQGASWSSYEQYF. The DNA for the CDR3 is TGTGCCAGCAGCCCCGATGAACAGGGGGCATCCTGGTCCTCCTACGAGCAGTACTTC.

The rearrangement uses TRBV28 and TRBJ1-1; D ambiguous. The length of the CDR3 is 13 residues. The germline CDR1 and CDR2 sequences are MDHEN and SYDVKM. V shed 4 bases and J shed 1 base, with 7 bases lying between them. The CDR3 DNA sequence: TGTGCCAGCAGTTGGGCAGGGAACACTGAAGCTTTCTTT. Protein: CASSWAGNTEAFF.

In this sample, this clone turned up once. V usage is TRBV6-6 and J usage is TRBJ2-7, with a weak D call TRBD1 (5 bases). In germline, CDR1 is MNHNY, CDR2 SVGAGI (reference sequence). This CDR3 is 14 amino acids long. Trimming pared 4 bases from V and 2 bases from J, leaving 12 bases between. The CDR3 DNA reads as TGTGCCAGCAGTTGGAGTCAGGGTACCTACGAGCAGTACTTC. Its translation is CASSWSQGTYEQYF.

This chain uses TRBV4-1 with TRBJ2-1; D not resolved. V shed 1 base and J shed 0 bases, with 10 bases lying between them. In germline, CDR1 is MGHRA, CDR2 YSYEKL. CDR3 length: 16 residues. The CDR3: CASSQGSLISYNEQFF. The CDR3 DNA follows: TGCGCCAGCAGCCAAGGGAGCTTGATCTCCTACAATGAGCAGTTCTTC.

The rearrangement links TRBV30 to TRBJ2-5; possible D gene TRBD1, 6 bases. The closer fit of TRBJ2-7 to the DNA end suggests the J call may be wrong. CDR3 length equals 14 residues. Germline CDR1 reads GTSNPN; CDR2 reads SVGIG (reference sequence). CDR3 region: CAWRGRGDPYEQYF. The CDR3 region has the DNA TGTGCCTGGAGAGGCAGGGGAGATCCCTACGAGCAGTACTTC.

This clone showed up just once. No conserved phenylalanine or tryptophan is present at the end of the CDR3, so a read error is the likely explanation. V gene TRBV7-6 combines with J gene TRBJ1-2; D remains ambiguous. The CDR3 length is 14 residues. Germline CDR1 SGHVS, CDR2 FNYEAQ. With 0 bases removed from V and 1 base from J, the gap between germline ends came to 6 bases. This CDR3 is CASSLAPVNYGYTL. CDR3 nucleotides: TGTGCCAGCAGCTTAGCTCCAGTTAACTATGGCTACACCCTC.

This clone appeared a few times. The gene calls are TRBV19 and TRBJ2-4; maybe TRBD2 (6 bases). V lost 6 bases and J 1 base, leaving 10 bases between the germline ends. CDR1 and CDR2 (germline): LNHDA, SQIVND (reference sequence). The CDR3 runs 14 residues. The CDR3 region is CASSRRGAKNIQYF. CDR3 coding DNA: TGTGCCAGTAGCCGTCGGGGGGCCAAAAACATTCAGTACTTC.

V and J are TRBV28 and TRBJ2-2; 7 bases agree with TRBD1. J was trimmed by 4 bases and V by 6 bases; bases with no gene match: 8. Germline V CDR1 and CDR2: MDHEN, SYDVKM. CDR3 length: 15 amino acids. The CDR3 nucleotides read TGTGCCAGCAGACCGGGACAGTGGGGCACCGGGGAGCTGTTTTTT. Protein sequence: CASRPGQWGTGELFF. Full variable domain (missing parts from reference TRBV28 and TRBJ2-2): DVKVTQSSRYLVKRTGEKVFLECVQDMDHENMFWYRQDPGLGLRLIYFSYDVKMKEKGDIPEGYSVSREKKERFSLILESASTNQTSMYLCASRPGQWGTGELFFGEGSRLTVL.

This sequence joins TRBV7-9 and TRBJ2-1; 9 bases map to TRBD1. The CDR3 sequence is 17 residues long. CDR1 and CDR2 from the germline V gene are SEHNR and FQNEAQ (reference sequence). V lost 5 bases, J lost 0 bases, and 8 bases stayed unmatched. CDR3 nucleotide sequence: TGTGCCAGCAGCAGAGAAGGACAGGGGAGCTCCTACAATGAGCAGTTCTTC. Encoded protein: CASSREGQGSSYNEQFF.

The V gene is TRBV15, the J gene TRBJ2-7; D uncertain. Germline CDR1 reads LNHNV; CDR2 reads YYDKDF (reference sequence). Trimming removed 3 bases from V and 4 bases from J, with 16 bases in between. The CDR3 consists of 15 residues. The CDR3 sequence: CATSRDPGKGYEQYF. CDR3 sequence (DNA): TGTGCCACCAGCAGGGATCCGGGTAAAGGTTACGAGCAGTACTTC.

This clone came up a few times. This chain connects TRBV27 to TRBJ2-1, with 12 positions matching TRBD2. The CDR3 totals 14 residues. V shed 6 bases and J 8 bases; nucleotides not matched to a gene: 5. Germline V CDR1 and CDR2: MNHEY, SMNVEV (reference sequence). In nucleotides, the CDR3 is TGTGCCAGCAGGTCTAGCGGGAGGGCCTATGAGCAGTTCTTC. Translation: CASRSSGRAYEQFF.

The V call is TRBV27, the J call TRBJ1-4; D is ambiguous. Trimming cost V 6 bases and J 0 bases, with 8 bases left between them. The V gene's germline CDR1 is MNHEY and CDR2 SMNVEV (reference sequence). The CDR3 has 14 residues. The CDR3 nucleotides read TGTGCCAGCAGCCCGTCGGCAACTAATGAAAAACTGTTTTTT. Translating gives CASSPSATNEKLFF.

This clone showed up just once. The chain uses TRBV27 and TRBJ2-7, with 8 bases fitting TRBD2. Germline V gene lookup returns CDR1 MNHEY and CDR2 SMNVEV (reference sequence). This CDR3 has 18 residues. V trimming: 3 bases; J trimming: 0 bases; junction bases outside the gene matches: 13. The CDR3 here is CASSLRGGLAGLSYEQYF. The CDR3, as DNA: TGTGCCAGCAGTTTGAGGGGGGGGCTAGCGGGCCTCTCCTACGAGCAGTACTTC.

This clone was observed a single time. The V gene is TRBV4-1, the J gene TRBJ2-2, with 10 bases fitting TRBD2. CDR3 size: 17 residues. Germline CDR1 is MGHRA and CDR2 is YSYEKL. The V segment lost 5 bases and the J segment 5 bases; nucleotides outside the gene matches: 11. CDR3 in DNA: TGCGCCAGCAGCTTTGCAAGCGGGAGGGCTTGGACCGGGGAGCTGTTTTTT. It translates to CASSFASGRAWTGELFF.

The chain is built from TRBV4-2 and TRBJ2-6; 9 positions agree with TRBD1. The CDR3 sequence is 18 residues long. V was clipped by 0 bases and J by 2 bases; unmatched bases: 5. CDR1 and CDR2 (germline): LGHNA, YNFKEQ. The CDR3 loop reads CASSQDWRQGAGANVLTF. The CDR3 nucleotides are TGTGCCAGCAGCCAAGACTGGCGACAGGGGGCTGGGGCCAACGTCCTGACTTTC.

The chain combines TRBV7-9 with TRBJ2-1; 15 nucleotides agree with TRBD2. Germline lookup yields CDR1 SEHNR and CDR2 FQNEAQ (reference sequence). Unmatched junction bases numbered 7, after V lost 4 bases and J lost 3 bases. The CDR3 extends over 18 amino acids. The CDR3 region is CASSWTSGRAPLYNEQFF. The CDR3 DNA sequence: TGTGCCAGCAGCTGGACTAGCGGGAGGGCCCCTCTCTACAATGAGCAGTTCTTC.

This CDR3 reads CASGTSGFQETQYF. The CDR3 region has the DNA TGTGCCAGCGGGACTAGCGGGTTCCAAGAGACCCAGTACTTC. The chain employs TRBV28 and TRBJ2-5; 12 nucleotides agree with TRBD2. J gave up 1 base and V 8 bases, and 2 bases lay outside the gene matches. This CDR3 is built from 14 residues. Per germline, CDR1 MDHEN and CDR2 SYDVKM.

CDR3 residues: CASSNRGLNQPQHF. The CDR3 region has the DNA TGTGCCAGCAGCAACCGAGGGCTGAATCAGCCCCAGCATTTT. This chain uses TRBV7-8 with TRBJ1-5; D not resolved. Between the trimmed V and J ends, which lost 5 bases and 4 bases, there was a span of 12 bases. CDR1 is SGHVS, CDR2 FQNEAQ, per germline. This CDR3 contains 14 residues.

The genes are TRBV18 and TRBJ2-7, with 12 bases matching TRBD1. Losses at the gene ends were 2 bases for V and 5 bases for J; bases not matched to a gene: 10. The CDR3 is 17 residues long. CDR1 is KGHSH and CDR2 is LQKENI in the germline V gene. The CDR3 sequence is CASSPVGTGGFPHEQYF. The DNA for the CDR3 is TGTGCCAGCTCACCAGTCGGGACAGGGGGCTTCCCCCACGAGCAGTACTTC.

This chain uses TRBV4-3 with TRBJ2-5; 10 nucleotides line up with TRBD2. The CDR3 loop spans 17 amino acids. Germline V lookup: CDR1 LGHNA, CDR2 YSLEER. The V gene end was trimmed by 1 base and the J gene end by 5 bases; junction bases not matched to a gene: 10. As DNA, the CDR3 is TGCGCCAGCAGCCAAGTTGCCAGCGGGAGGGCCGGTGAGACCCAGTACTTC. Its protein is CASSQVASGRAGETQYF.